These 9 T cell receptor beta chains were all obtained from the same sample, sequenced in a study of cytotoxic CD8 clonotypes in ibrutinib-treated CLL. Method: immunoSEQ multiplex PCR; TCRdb's copy keeps in-frame clones and lacks some. The profile shows hundreds of thousands of clones, around three quarters of them singletons. The sequences come from PBMCs, collected after 24 months of ibrutinib treatment. Receptors originate from a human donor with chronic lymphocytic leukemia.

This clone was found once. CDR3 sequence reads: CASSLGGRTGGYEQYF. CDR3 nucleotides: TGTGCCAGCAGCTTAGGTGGAAGGACAGGGGGCTACGAGCAGTACTTC. V gene TRBV7-3 combines with J gene TRBJ2-7; the match to TRBD1 covers 10 bases. V gave up 2 bases and J gave up 3 bases; unmatched junction bases: 7. The CDR3 sequence is 16 residues long. CDR1 and CDR2 from the germline V gene are SGHTA and FQGTGA.

This chain connects TRBV4-3 to TRBJ2-2; 10 bases line up with TRBD2. Germline assignment: CDR1 LGHNA and CDR2 YSLEER. The CDR3 sequence is 19 residues long. The V and J ends lost 0 bases and 1 base, in that order; junction bases with no gene match: 8. CDR3 sequence: CASSQDFLAGEWNTGELFF. The CDR3 nucleotides are TGCGCCAGCAGCCAAGATTTCCTAGCGGGAGAATGGAACACCGGGGAGCTGTTTTTT.

This chain links TRBV27 with TRBJ2-5; D gene uncertain. The CDR3 consists of 10 residues. Germline V gene lookup returns CDR1 MNHEY and CDR2 SMNVEV (reference sequence). Trimming shortened V by 8 bases and J by 5 bases, and 6 bases separated the two germline ends. The CDR3 sequence: CASGLETQYF. The CDR3 DNA reads TGTGCCAGCGGATTGGAGACCCAGTACTTC.

This chain joins TRBV5-1 and TRBJ2-7; 8 bases are a match to TRBD2. There are 19 residues in the CDR3. The V and J ends lost 0 bases and 2 bases, in that order; junction bases with no gene match: 16. Germline V gene data show CDR1 as SGHRS and CDR2 as YFSETQ. The CDR3 protein is CASSLVRLAGPTITYEQYF. The CDR3 region has the DNA TGCGCCAGCAGCTTGGTTCGGCTAGCGGGTCCAACCATCACCTACGAGCAGTACTTC.

This clone has only one observation. The chain joins TRBV4-3 to TRBJ1-3, with TRBD1 matching 7 bases. V trimming: 0 bases; J trimming: 4 bases; junction bases outside the gene matches: 9. This CDR3 region has 17 residues. Germline V gives CDR1 LGHNA, CDR2 YSLEER. CDR3 region: CASSQEYAGGVGNTIYF. The CDR3 DNA reads as TGCGCCAGCAGCCAAGAATACGCAGGGGGGGTAGGAAACACCATATATTTT.

In its sample, this clone was seen once. The chain couples TRBV29-1 to TRBJ1-3; a weak D match, TRBD1 (5 bases). Trimming removed 7 bases from V and 0 bases from J, with 13 bases in between. Germline V gene lookup returns CDR1 SQVTM and CDR2 ANQGSEA. The CDR3 is 14 residues long. The CDR3 DNA reads as TGCAGCGCGACCGGGGGAGACTCTGGAAACACCATATATTTT. It codes for CSATGGDSGNTIYF.

V and J are TRBV2 and TRBJ2-5; D call uncertain. Between the trimmed V and J ends, which lost 1 base and 4 bases, there was a span of 16 bases. This CDR3 contains 16 residues. Germline V lookup: CDR1 SNHLY, CDR2 FYNNEI. CDR3 sequence: CASSEGIEPPAETQYF. DNA for the CDR3: TGTGCCAGCAGTGAAGGCATAGAACCACCGGCAGAGACCCAGTACTTC.

The CDR3 DNA reads TGTGCCAGCAGCCCGCCGGGACTTAAACACTATGGCTACACCTTC. Amino acids: CASSPPGLKHYGYTF. The V gene is TRBV6-5, the J gene TRBJ1-2; maybe TRBD1 (5 bases). Trimming took 6 bases from V and 3 from J, leaving 17 bases between them. The germline V gene encodes CDR1 MNHEY and CDR2 SVGAGI. This CDR3 spans 15 amino acids.

The table lists this clone with a count of one. The V call is TRBV19, the J call TRBJ2-1; D gene unclear. Germline CDR1 LNHDA, CDR2 SQIVND (reference sequence). The CDR3 spans 13 residues. V was pared by 3 bases and J by 9 bases, with 12 bases between. CDR3 amino acids: CASSIGVSGEQFF. DNA for the CDR3: TGTGCCAGTAGTATTGGGGTTTCTGGTGAGCAGTTCTTC.